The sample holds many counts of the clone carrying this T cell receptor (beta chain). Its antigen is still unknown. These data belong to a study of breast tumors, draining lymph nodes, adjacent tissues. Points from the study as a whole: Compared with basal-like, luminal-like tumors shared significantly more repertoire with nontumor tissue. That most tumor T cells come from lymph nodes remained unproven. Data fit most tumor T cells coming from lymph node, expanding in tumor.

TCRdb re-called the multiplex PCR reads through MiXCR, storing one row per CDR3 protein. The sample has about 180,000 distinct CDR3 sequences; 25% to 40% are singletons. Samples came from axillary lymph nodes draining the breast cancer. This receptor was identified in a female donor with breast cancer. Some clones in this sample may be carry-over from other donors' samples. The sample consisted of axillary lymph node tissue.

Here the CDR3 DNA reads TGTGCCAGCAGCCAAGACAGGGGGTCGGGAAATTCACCCCTCCACTTT. This translates into CASSQDRGSGNSPLHF. The V call is TRBV4-2, the J call TRBJ1-6, with 7 bases lining up with TRBD1. With V trimmed by 0 bases and J by 7 bases, 6 bases remained unmatched. There are 16 residues in the CDR3. The V gene's germline CDR1 is LGHNA and CDR2 YNFKEQ.